A single count supports the clone carrying this T cell receptor (beta chain). The antigen remains undetermined. J gave up 0 bases and V 1 base, and 4 bases lay outside the gene matches. Germline assignment: CDR1 SQVTM and CDR2 ANQGSEA. The CDR3 consists of 16 residues. This sample is part of a study of cytomegalovirus exposure and HLA in healthy donors. Study in general: Earlier sequencing of some 170 million T cells yielded roughly 100 million unique TCR beta sequences. Study-level results: Later, an analysis found that common viral pathogens appeared to be linked with several of the most significant clusters.

PCR employed 60 Vbeta and 13 Jbeta primers. The protocol was immunoSEQ multiplex PCR, while the TCRdb copy is restricted to in-frame clones and leaves out a portion. The sample holds 100,000 to 150,000 clones, 81% seen once. The source material was PBMCs. The clonotype originates from a man aged 18 to 29 in good health and CMV-seropositive. The chain joins TRBV29-1 to TRBJ2-2; 8 positions agree with TRBD2. CDR3 in DNA: TGCAGCGTTGAAGGAGTAGCGGGGACGAACACCGGGGAGCTGTTTTTT. This gives the protein CSVEGVAGTNTGELFF.